This note documents a single TCR beta chain sequence. The antigen remains unidentified. V lost 1 base to trimming and J lost 2 bases, with 20 bases between them. Germline lookup yields CDR1 LNHNV and CDR2 YYDKDF (reference sequence). This CDR3 contains 18 residues. The data were taken from a study of response to subunit inactivated influenza vaccine. Whole-study findings and limits: Authors suggested each seasonal influenza vaccination recruits few new T cells.

TCRdb reanalysed the RT-PCR reads using MiXCR and keeps one entry per CDR3 protein. Among 400,000 to 650,000 distinct CDR3 sequences listed, around 7.7% were seen once. The material was PBMCs from blood, obtained roughly 24 months after vaccination. The chain is built from TRBV15 and TRBJ2-5, with D perhaps TRBD1 or TRBD2 (5 bases each). The source is a man between 50 and 69 years old who received an inactivated influenza vaccine. The CDR3 DNA sequence: TGTGCCACCAGCAGAGGTTTTACCTCTGATGGGGGACAAGAGACCCAGTACTTC. This gives the protein CATSRGFTSDGGQETQYF.